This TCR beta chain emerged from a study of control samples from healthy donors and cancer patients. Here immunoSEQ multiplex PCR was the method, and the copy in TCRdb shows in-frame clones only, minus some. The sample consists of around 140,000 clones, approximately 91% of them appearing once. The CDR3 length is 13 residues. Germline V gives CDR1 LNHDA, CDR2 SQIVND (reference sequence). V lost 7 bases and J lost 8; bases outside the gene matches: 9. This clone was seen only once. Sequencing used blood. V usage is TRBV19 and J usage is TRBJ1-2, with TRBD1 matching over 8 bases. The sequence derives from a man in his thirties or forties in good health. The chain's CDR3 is CASKDRGFLGYTF. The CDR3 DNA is TGTGCCAGTAAAGACAGGGGATTTTTGGGCTACACCTTC.